Here is one TCR beta chain with its context. The CDR3 length is 17 residues. This record belongs to a study of blood T cell repertoires in COVID-19. Study-level information: COVID-19 samples collected from the United States, Italy and Spain covered acute and convalescent phases. T cells, B-cell-depleted T cells, or PBMCs provided the cDNA or gDNA that served as material.

In the authors' workflow: Reference gene primer amplification gave estimated nucleated cell counts. Generated by immunoSEQ multiplex PCR, the TCRdb table keeps only in-frame clones and is missing some. D and trimming come from the DNA, and the V and J calls and clone size come from that table. The sample holds 130,000 or so clones, almost 85% seen once. This clonotype was sampled from a man between 60 and 75 years old with acute or convalescent COVID-19. The sample consisted of peripheral blood. The chain recombines TRBV21-1 with TRBJ1-4. TRBV21-1 is described as a pseudogene. The CDR3 sequence is CASSKVNIRQGGEKLFF. The DNA for the CDR3 is TGTGCCAGCAGCAAAGTCAACATTCGGCAGGGAGGGGAAAAACTGTTTTTT.